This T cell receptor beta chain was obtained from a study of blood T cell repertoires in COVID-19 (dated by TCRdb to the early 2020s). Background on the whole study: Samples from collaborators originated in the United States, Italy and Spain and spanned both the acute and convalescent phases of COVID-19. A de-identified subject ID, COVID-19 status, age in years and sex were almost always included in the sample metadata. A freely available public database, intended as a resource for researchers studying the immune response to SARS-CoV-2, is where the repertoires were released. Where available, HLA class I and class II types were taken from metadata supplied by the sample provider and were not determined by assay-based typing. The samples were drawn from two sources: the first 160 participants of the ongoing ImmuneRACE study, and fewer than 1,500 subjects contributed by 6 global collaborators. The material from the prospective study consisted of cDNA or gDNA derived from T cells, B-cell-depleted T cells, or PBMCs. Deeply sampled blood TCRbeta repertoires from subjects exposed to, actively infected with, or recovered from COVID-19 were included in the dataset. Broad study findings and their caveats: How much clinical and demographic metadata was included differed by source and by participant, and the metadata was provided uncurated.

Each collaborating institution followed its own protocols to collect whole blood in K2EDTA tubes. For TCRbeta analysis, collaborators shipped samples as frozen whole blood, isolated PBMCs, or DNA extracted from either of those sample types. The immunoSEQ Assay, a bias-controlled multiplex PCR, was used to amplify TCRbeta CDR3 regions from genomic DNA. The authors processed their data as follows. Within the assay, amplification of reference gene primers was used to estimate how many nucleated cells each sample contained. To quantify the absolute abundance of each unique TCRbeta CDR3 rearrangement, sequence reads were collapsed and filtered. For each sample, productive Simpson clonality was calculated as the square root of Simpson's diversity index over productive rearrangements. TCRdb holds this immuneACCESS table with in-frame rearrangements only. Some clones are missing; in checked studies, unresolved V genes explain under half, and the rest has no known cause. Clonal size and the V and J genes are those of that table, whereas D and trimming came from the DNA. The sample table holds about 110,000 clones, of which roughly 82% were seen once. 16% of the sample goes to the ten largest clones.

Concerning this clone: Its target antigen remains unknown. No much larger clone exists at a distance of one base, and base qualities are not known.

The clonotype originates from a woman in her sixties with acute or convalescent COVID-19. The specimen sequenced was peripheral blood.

At the DNA level, the sequence is TGTGCCAGCAGCGTAGTCGCTAGCGGGGGGCCCCAAAACATTCAGTACTTC. Protein translation: CASSVVASGGPQNIQYF. Recombination joined TRBV9 with TRBJ2-4; TRBD2 lines up with 11 middle nucleotides. V lost 0 bases and J lost 5 bases, and the count of bases not matched to a germline gene is 7. Spanning cysteine to phenylalanine, the CDR3 consists of 17 amino acids. The only DNA kept is the CDR3, 51 bases in frame from the first base. CDR1 and CDR2 are drawn from the germline V gene: SGDLS, YYNGEE.